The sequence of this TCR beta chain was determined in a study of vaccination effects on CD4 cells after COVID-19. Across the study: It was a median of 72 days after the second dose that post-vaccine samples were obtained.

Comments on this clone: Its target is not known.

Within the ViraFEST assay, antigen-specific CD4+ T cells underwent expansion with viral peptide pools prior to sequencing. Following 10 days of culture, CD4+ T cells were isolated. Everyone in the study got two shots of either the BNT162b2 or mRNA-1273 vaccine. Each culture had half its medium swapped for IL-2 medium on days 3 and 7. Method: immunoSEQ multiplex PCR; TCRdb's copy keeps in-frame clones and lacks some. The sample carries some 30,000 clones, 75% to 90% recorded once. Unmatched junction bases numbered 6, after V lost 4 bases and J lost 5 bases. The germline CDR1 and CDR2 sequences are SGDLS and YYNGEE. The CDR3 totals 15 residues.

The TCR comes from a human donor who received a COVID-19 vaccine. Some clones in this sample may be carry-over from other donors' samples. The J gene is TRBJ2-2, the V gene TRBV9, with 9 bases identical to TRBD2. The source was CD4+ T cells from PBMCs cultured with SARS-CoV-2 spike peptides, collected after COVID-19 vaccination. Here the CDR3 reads CASSPLTSGTGELFF. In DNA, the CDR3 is TGTGCCAGCAGCCCCCTTACTAGCGGGACCGGGGAGCTGTTTTTT.